The 29 T cell receptor beta chains in this list originate from one sample, sequenced in a study of cytomegalovirus exposure and HLA in healthy donors. This PCR relied on a set of 60 Vbeta primers and 13 Jbeta primers. The method was immunoSEQ multiplex PCR; TCRdb's version includes in-frame clones alone and lacks a portion of them. This sample yields some 96,000 clones, of which approximately 76% are seen a single time; about 20% belongs to the top ten. Source material: PBMCs. These receptors came from a woman in her sixties or seventies in good health and CMV-seropositive.

The chain couples TRBV6-1 to TRBJ1-2; 7 bases are shared with TRBD1. Germline lookup yields CDR1 MNHNS and CDR2 SASEGT. V trimming: 7 bases; J trimming: 4 bases; junction bases outside the gene matches: 9. This CDR3 comprises 14 residues. CDR3 residues: CASNQDRAGYGYTF. As DNA, the CDR3 is TGTGCCAGCAACCAAGACAGGGCGGGCTATGGCTACACCTTC.

This clone was counted only a few times. The rearrangement links TRBV10-2 to TRBJ2-7; TRBD2 matches at 9 bases. Trimming cost V 9 bases and J 4 bases; bases outside gene matches: 10. Germline values: CDR1 WSHSY, CDR2 SAAADI. This CDR3 contains 14 residues. The CDR3 protein is CASRLSGSGYEQYF. CDR3 bases: TGCGCCAGTCGACTTAGCGGGAGTGGATACGAGCAGTACTTC.

This clone was seen just once. The chain has TRBV2 and TRBJ2-1; D not certain. The CDR3 is 13 residues long. In germline, CDR1 is SNHLY, CDR2 FYNNEI. The V gene lost 5 bases and the J gene lost 0 bases, with 5 bases spanning the gap. The CDR3 DNA reads TGTGCCAGCAGTCGTTACTCCTACAATGAGCAGTTCTTC. As protein: CASSRYSYNEQFF.

The rearrangement joins TRBV7-3 to TRBJ2-3, with TRBD2 matching 11 bases. Germline V CDR1 and CDR2: SGHTA, FQGTGA. V lost 5 bases, J lost 5 bases, and 6 bases stayed unmatched. The CDR3 runs 15 residues. CDR3 nucleotides: TGTGCCAGCAGCAGAACTAGCGGGAGTTTAGATACGCAGTATTTT. This gives the protein CASSRTSGSLDTQYF.

The rearrangement uses TRBV6-1 and TRBJ1-2, with TRBD1 as a possible D gene (5 bases). CDR1 and CDR2 (germline): MNHNS, SASEGT. Trimming cost V 1 base and J 4 bases, with 10 bases left between them. The CDR3 runs 14 residues. This CDR3 is CASSEVGGGYGYTF. Here the CDR3 DNA reads TGTGCCAGCAGTGAAGTGGGGGGAGGCTATGGCTACACCTTC.

The chain combines TRBV19 with TRBJ2-1, with a possible D match to TRBD1 (5 bases). Germline V lookup: CDR1 LNHDA, CDR2 SQIVND (reference sequence). This CDR3 is 12 amino acids long. V lost 5 bases to trimming and J lost 8 bases, with 10 bases between them. The CDR3 reads CASSVRADEQFF. For the CDR3, the DNA is TGTGCCAGTAGTGTCAGGGCTGATGAGCAGTTCTTC.

V and J are TRBV27 and TRBJ2-5; D may be TRBD1 (6 bases). CDR3 length equals 15 residues. Per the germline V gene, CDR1 is MNHEY and CDR2 is SMNVEV (reference sequence). Trimming left V 4 bases short and J 2 bases short, with 14 bases between. The CDR3 loop is CASSSGTTIQETQYF. DNA for the CDR3: TGTGCCAGCAGTTCGGGGACAACCATACAAGAGACCCAGTACTTC.

Comment on this clone: At one end the junction does not follow the germline gene, possibly because of a read error. The CDR3 here is CSSSLETGELFF. CDR3 bases: TGTTCCAGCAGCCTCGAGACCGGGGAGCTGTTTTTT. V usage is TRBV7-9 and J usage is TRBJ2-2; no firm D call. Per germline, CDR1 SEHNR and CDR2 FQNEAQ (reference sequence). The CDR3 runs to 12 residues.

This clone has a single count. The chain joins TRBV18 to TRBJ2-7; no definite D call. The CDR3 is 13 residues long. V lost 3 bases and J 5 bases, leaving 11 bases between the germline ends. Germline values: CDR1 KGHSH, CDR2 LQKENI. Here the CDR3 reads CASSPSPSDEQYF. The CDR3 region has the DNA TGTGCCAGCTCACCCAGTCCGAGCGACGAGCAGTACTTC.

The gene calls are TRBV5-6 and TRBJ1-2, with a weak D call TRBD1 (6 bases). Germline V lookup: CDR1 SGHDT, CDR2 YYEEEE. The V end lost 4 bases, the J end lost 4 bases, and 8 bases lay between the germline ends. CDR3 length: 12 residues. This CDR3 is CASSEQGYGYTF. In nucleotides, the CDR3 is TGTGCCAGCAGCGAACAGGGCTATGGCTACACCTTC.

This chain connects TRBV10-3 to TRBJ2-7; the D gene is possibly TRBD2 (5 bases). This CDR3 is 12 amino acids long. The germline V gene has CDR1 ENHRY and CDR2 SYGVKD. V lost 3 bases, J lost 6 bases, and 9 bases lay in between. The CDR3 loop reads CAISDAEGEQYF. The CDR3 DNA reads as TGTGCCATCAGTGATGCCGAGGGCGAGCAGTACTTC.

V is TRBV7-9 and J is TRBJ1-2; TRBD1 is a possible D gene (6 bases). The germline gives CDR1 SEHNR, CDR2 FQNEAQ (reference sequence). The CDR3 contains 13 residues. V dropped 7 bases and J dropped 0 bases, with 9 bases sitting between them. The CDR3, as DNA: TGTGCCAGCAAGGGGGGGGCTAACTATGGCTACACCTTC. This encodes CASKGGANYGYTF.

V is TRBV5-1 and J is TRBJ2-7; no definite D call. The CDR3 has 13 residues. The V end lost 0 bases, the J end lost 1 base, and 5 bases lay between the germline ends. Germline V gives CDR1 SGHRS, CDR2 YFSETQ. The CDR3 coding sequence is TGCGCCAGCAGCTTGGCCCCGTCCTACGAGCAGTACTTC. Translating gives CASSLAPSYEQYF.

The gene calls are TRBV5-1 and TRBJ2-5; 9 bases line up with TRBD2. Germline CDR1 reads SGHRS; CDR2 reads YFSETQ. The CDR3 spans 16 residues. V lost 0 bases and J lost 1; bases outside the gene matches: 4. CDR3 nucleotides: TGCGCCAGCAGCTTGGTCGGTAGCGGGGGCCAAGAGACCCAGTACTTC. Protein product: CASSLVGSGGQETQYF.

The chain combines TRBV29-1 with TRBJ2-3, with 11 bases that match TRBD1. CDR1 is SQVTM, CDR2 ANQGSEA, per germline. The CDR3 runs 13 residues. The V segment lost 6 bases and the J segment 4 bases; nucleotides outside the gene matches: 3. The CDR3 reads CSVGTGGADTQYF. CDR3 DNA: TGCAGCGTCGGGACAGGGGGGGCAGATACGCAGTATTTT.

This clone came up a few times. V and J are TRBV6-1 and TRBJ2-7, with 11 bases matching TRBD1. The CDR3 is made up of 17 amino acids. Losses at the gene ends were 4 bases for V and 0 bases for J; bases not matched to a gene: 8. From germline, CDR1 is MNHNS and CDR2 SASEGT. The DNA for the CDR3 is TGTGCCAGCAGTGTACGGTCAGGACAGGGGGCCTCCTACGAGCAGTACTTC. This sequence encodes CASSVRSGQGASYEQYF.

The genes are TRBV9 and TRBJ1-1; 10 bases are shared with TRBD1. The trim removed 0 bases at V and 3 bases at J, leaving 5 bases unmatched. This CDR3 has 16 residues. Germline V lookup: CDR1 SGDLS, CDR2 YYNGEE. This chain's CDR3 is CASSVGQGAKDTEAFF. The CDR3 nucleotides are TGTGCCAGCAGCGTAGGACAGGGGGCGAAGGACACTGAAGCTTTCTTT.

The chain joins TRBV7-6 to TRBJ2-3, with D unresolved. Deletions cut 0 bases from V and 3 bases from J, with 4 bases between. This CDR3 comprises 13 residues. The germline V gene encodes CDR1 SGHVS and CDR2 FNYEAQ. CDR3 sequence reads: CASSLARTDTQYF. The CDR3 coding sequence is TGTGCCAGCAGCTTAGCGAGGACAGATACGCAGTATTTT.

The chain couples TRBV10-3 to TRBJ2-5, with D unclear. Trimming left V 0 bases short and J 0 bases short, with 14 bases between. The CDR3 covers 17 residues. CDR1 and CDR2 (germline): ENHRY, SYGVKD. The CDR3 is CAISESVSSSHQETQYF. The DNA for the CDR3 is TGTGCCATCAGTGAGTCAGTTAGCTCGTCCCACCAAGAGACCCAGTACTTC.

The gene calls are TRBV5-1 and TRBJ1-2; D not resolved. CDR1 and CDR2 (germline): SGHRS, YFSETQ. The CDR3 has 13 residues. V was clipped by 2 bases and J by 7 bases, with 12 bases between them. DNA for the CDR3: TGCGCCAGCAGCTTAGATTATGGGCTTGGCTACACCTTC. It translates to CASSLDYGLGYTF.

The genes are TRBV30 and TRBJ1-2; no definite D call. Between the trimmed V and J ends, which lost 5 bases and 4 bases, there was a span of 17 bases. CDR3 size: 14 residues. The V gene's germline CDR1 is GTSNPN and CDR2 SVGIG (reference sequence). The CDR3 DNA is TGTGCCTGGTCGTTTGGCAGAACAATCTATGGCTACACCTTC. Translating gives CAWSFGRTIYGYTF.

The chain links TRBV19 to TRBJ1-1, with D tentatively TRBD1 (5 bases). This CDR3 contains 15 residues. V was clipped by 2 bases and J by 6 bases, with 16 bases between them. CDR1 LNHDA and CDR2 SQIVND come from the germline V gene (reference sequence). The CDR3 sequence: CASSITLRGGAEAFF. CDR3 sequence (DNA): TGTGCCAGTAGTATAACTCTTCGGGGGGGGGCTGAAGCTTTCTTT.

The chain combines TRBV15 with TRBJ2-7; D is possibly TRBD2 (5 bases). The CDR3 spans 14 residues. Trimming cost V 1 base and J 0 bases, with 7 bases left between them. From germline, CDR1 is LNHNV and CDR2 YYDKDF (reference sequence). DNA for the CDR3: TGTGCCACCAGCAGAGGAGGGTTCTCCTACGAGCAGTACTTC. Protein product: CATSRGGFSYEQYF.

In this sample, this clone turned up once. This chain links TRBV11-3 with TRBJ2-5; 10 nucleotides align to TRBD1. V dropped 3 bases and J dropped 3; count of bases not matched to a gene: 4. The CDR3 totals 15 residues. Germline CDR1 is SGHNT and CDR2 is YENEEA. The CDR3 DNA reads TGTGCCAGCAGCTTCCGGACAGGGGGTAAAGAGACCCAGTACTTC. Protein: CASSFRTGGKETQYF.

The J gene is TRBJ2-7, the V gene TRBV14; maybe TRBD1 (6 bases). CDR1 SGHDN and CDR2 FVKESK come from the germline V gene. Trimming took off 1 base at V and 0 bases at J, with 10 bases between the two ends. The CDR3 runs 15 residues. The CDR3 DNA reads TGTGCCAGCAGCCAAGGCCCGGACAGCTCCTACGAGCAGTACTTC. The encoded protein is CASSQGPDSSYEQYF.

This clone appeared once. The chain uses TRBV29-1 and TRBJ1-4; TRBD1 matches 8 bases. The germline gives CDR1 SQVTM, CDR2 ANQGSEA. This CDR3 contains 13 residues. Unmatched junction bases numbered 5, after V lost 4 bases and J lost 7 bases. The CDR3 protein is CSVADRALEKLFF. In nucleotides, the CDR3 is TGCAGCGTTGCGGACAGGGCCCTTGAAAAACTGTTTTTT.

This clone showed up just a few times. The V gene is TRBV9, the J gene TRBJ1-1; the D is unclear. Germline loops: CDR1 SGDLS, CDR2 YYNGEE. V lost 0 bases to trimming and J lost 7 bases, with 10 bases between them. The CDR3 loop spans 13 amino acids. The CDR3 sequence: CASSVVSGGEAFF. CDR3 DNA sequence: TGTGCCAGCAGCGTAGTTTCAGGTGGTGAAGCTTTCTTT.

This chain uses TRBV10-3 with TRBJ2-3; 9 nucleotides match TRBD1. V shed 6 bases and J 4 bases; nucleotides not matched to a gene: 8. This CDR3 has 15 amino acids. In germline, CDR1 is ENHRY, CDR2 SYGVKD. CDR3 sequence: CAISPDRGFSDTQYF. The DNA of the CDR3 is TGTGCCATCAGCCCAGACAGGGGGTTTTCAGATACGCAGTATTTT.

The chain joins TRBV9 to TRBJ2-3; D ambiguous. V lost 4 bases and J 0 bases, leaving 9 bases between the germline ends. Germline assignment: CDR1 SGDLS and CDR2 YYNGEE. The CDR3 length is 14 residues. The CDR3 sequence is CASSLRTSTDTQYF. The CDR3 DNA reads as TGTGCCAGCAGCCTACGCACTAGCACAGATACGCAGTATTTT.